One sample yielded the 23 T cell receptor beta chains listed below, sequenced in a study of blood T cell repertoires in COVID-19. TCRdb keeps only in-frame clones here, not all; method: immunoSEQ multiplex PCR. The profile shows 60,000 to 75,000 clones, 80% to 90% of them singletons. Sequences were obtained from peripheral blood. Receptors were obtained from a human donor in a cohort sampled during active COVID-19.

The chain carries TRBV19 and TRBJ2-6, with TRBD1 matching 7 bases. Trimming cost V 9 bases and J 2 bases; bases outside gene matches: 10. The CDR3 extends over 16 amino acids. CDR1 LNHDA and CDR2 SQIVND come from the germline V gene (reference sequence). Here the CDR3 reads CARNRGSLAGANVLTF. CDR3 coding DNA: TGTGCCAGGAACAGGGGAAGTCTCGCTGGGGCCAACGTCCTGACTTTC.

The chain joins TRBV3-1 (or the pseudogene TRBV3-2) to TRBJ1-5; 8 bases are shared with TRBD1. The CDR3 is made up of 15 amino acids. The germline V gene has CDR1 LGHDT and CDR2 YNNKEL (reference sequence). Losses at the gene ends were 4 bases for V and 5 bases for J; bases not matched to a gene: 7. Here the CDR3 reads CASSRGQGKHQPQHF. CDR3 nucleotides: TGTGCCAGCAGCCGTGGACAGGGCAAGCATCAGCCCCAGCATTTT.

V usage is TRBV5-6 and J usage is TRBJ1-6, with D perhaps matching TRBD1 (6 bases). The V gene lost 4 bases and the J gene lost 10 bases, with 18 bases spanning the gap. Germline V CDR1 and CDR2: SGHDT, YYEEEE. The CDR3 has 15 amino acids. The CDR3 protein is CASSRRGGRVSPLHF. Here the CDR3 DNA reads TGTGCCAGCAGCCGGCGGGGGGGCAGGGTCTCACCCCTCCACTTT.

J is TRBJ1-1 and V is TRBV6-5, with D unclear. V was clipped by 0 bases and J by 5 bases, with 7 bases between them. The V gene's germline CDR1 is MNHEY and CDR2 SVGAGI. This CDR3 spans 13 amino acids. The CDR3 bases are TGTGCCAGCAGTTACTCGGGGAGAACTGAAGCTTTCTTT. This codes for CASSYSGRTEAFF.

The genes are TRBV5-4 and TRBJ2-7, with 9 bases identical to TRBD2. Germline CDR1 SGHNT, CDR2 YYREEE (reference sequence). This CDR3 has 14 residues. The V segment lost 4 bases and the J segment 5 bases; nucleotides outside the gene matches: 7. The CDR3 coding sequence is TGTGCCAGCAGCCGGGGCGGGGGGGGGCACGAGCAGTACTTC. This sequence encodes CASSRGGGGHEQYF. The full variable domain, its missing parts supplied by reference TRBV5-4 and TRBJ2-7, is ETGVTQSPTHLIKTRGQQVTLRCSSQSGHNTVSWYQQALGQGPQFIFQYYREEENGRGNFPPRFSGLQFPNYSSELNVNALELDDSALYLCASSRGGGGHEQYFGPGTRLTVT.

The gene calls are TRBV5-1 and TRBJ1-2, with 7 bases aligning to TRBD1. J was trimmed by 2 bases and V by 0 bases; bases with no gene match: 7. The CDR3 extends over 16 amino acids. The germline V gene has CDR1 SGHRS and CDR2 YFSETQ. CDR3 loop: CASSLVSGTENYGYTF. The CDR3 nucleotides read TGCGCCAGCAGCTTGGTCTCCGGGACAGAGAACTATGGCTACACCTTC. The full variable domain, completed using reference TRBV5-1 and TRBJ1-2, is KAGVTQTPRYLIKTRGQQVTLSCSPISGHRSVSWYQQTPGQGLQFLFEYFSETQRNKGNFPGRFSGRQFSNSRSEMNVSTLELGDSALYLCASSLVSGTENYGYTFGSGTRLTVV.

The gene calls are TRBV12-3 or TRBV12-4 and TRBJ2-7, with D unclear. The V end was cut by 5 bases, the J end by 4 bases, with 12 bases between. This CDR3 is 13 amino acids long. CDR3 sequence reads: CASSIGPTYEQYF. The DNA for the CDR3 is TGTGCCAGCAGTATAGGCCCAACTTACGAGCAGTACTTC.

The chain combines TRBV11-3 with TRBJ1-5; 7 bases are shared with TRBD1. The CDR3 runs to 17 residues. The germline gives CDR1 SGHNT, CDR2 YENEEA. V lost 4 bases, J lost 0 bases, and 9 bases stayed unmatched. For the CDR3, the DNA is TGTGCCAGCAGCTCAGAGGGACAGAGTTATAGCAATCAGCCCCAGCATTTT. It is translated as CASSSEGQSYSNQPQHF.

CDR3: CASSLERVLSGELFF. In DNA, the CDR3 is TGTGCCAGCAGCTTAGAGAGGGTACTATCCGGGGAGCTGTTTTTT. V usage is TRBV13 and J usage is TRBJ2-2; TRBD2 might be the D (5 bases). This CDR3 has 15 amino acids. Germline lookup yields CDR1 PRHDT and CDR2 FYEKMQ (reference sequence). V was cut by 1 base and J by 6 bases, with 12 bases left in between.

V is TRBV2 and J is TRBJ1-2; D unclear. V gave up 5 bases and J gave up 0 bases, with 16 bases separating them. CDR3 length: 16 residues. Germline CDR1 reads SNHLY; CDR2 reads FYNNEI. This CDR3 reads CASSPQPTLANYGYTF. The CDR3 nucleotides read TGTGCCAGCAGTCCCCAACCTACTTTAGCTAACTATGGCTACACCTTC.

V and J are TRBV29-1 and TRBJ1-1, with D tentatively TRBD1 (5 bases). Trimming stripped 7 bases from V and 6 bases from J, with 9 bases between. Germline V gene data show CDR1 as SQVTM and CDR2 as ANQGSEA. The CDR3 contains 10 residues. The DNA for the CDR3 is TGCAGCGGTCAGGGCGCTGAAGCTTTCTTT. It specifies CSGQGAEAFF.

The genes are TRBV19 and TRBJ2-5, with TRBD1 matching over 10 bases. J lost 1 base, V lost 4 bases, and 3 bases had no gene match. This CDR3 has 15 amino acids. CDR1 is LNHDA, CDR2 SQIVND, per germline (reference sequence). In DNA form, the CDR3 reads TGTGCCAGTAGTACGTGGACAGGGGGCCAAGAGACCCAGTACTTC. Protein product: CASSTWTGGQETQYF.

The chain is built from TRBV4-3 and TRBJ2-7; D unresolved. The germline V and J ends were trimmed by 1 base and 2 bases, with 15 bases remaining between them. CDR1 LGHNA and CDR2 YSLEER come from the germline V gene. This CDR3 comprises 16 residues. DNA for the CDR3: TGCGCCAGCAGCCAAGTCCTAACTCCAGGAACCTACGAGCAGTACTTC. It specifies CASSQVLTPGTYEQYF.

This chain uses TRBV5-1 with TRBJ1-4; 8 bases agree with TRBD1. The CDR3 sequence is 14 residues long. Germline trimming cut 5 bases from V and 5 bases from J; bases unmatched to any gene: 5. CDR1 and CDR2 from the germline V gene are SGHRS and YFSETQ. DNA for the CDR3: TGCGCCAGCAGGGACAGGGCCTCGAATGAAAAACTGTTTTTT. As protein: CASRDRASNEKLFF.

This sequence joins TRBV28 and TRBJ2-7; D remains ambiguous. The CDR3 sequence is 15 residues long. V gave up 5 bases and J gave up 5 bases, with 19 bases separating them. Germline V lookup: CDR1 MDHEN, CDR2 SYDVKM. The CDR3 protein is CASSPRVFVLNEQYF. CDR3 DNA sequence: TGTGCCAGCAGTCCGAGAGTTTTCGTCCTTAACGAGCAGTACTTC.

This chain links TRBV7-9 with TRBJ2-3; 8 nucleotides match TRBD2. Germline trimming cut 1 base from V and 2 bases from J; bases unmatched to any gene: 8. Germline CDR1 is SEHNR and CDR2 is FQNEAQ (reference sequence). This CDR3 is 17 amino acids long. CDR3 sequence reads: CASSLGTSHHPTDTQYF. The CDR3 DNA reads TGTGCCAGCAGCTTAGGGACTAGCCATCACCCCACAGATACGCAGTATTTT.

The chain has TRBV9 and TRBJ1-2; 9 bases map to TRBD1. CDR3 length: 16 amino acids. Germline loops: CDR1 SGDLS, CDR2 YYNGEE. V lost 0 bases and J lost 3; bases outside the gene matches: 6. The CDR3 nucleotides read TGTGCCAGCAGCGTAGCAGGGACAGGGTTTGACTATGGCTACACCTTC. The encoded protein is CASSVAGTGFDYGYTF.

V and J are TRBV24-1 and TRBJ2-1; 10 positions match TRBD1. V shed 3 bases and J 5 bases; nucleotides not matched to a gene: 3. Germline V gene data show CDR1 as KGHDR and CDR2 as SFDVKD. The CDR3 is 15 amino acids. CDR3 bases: TGTGCCACCAGTGATCGGGGACAGGGGAACAATGAGCAGTTCTTC. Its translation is CATSDRGQGNNEQFF.

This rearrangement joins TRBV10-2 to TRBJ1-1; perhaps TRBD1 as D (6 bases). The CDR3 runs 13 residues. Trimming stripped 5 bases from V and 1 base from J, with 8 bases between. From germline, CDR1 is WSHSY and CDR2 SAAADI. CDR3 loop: CASSLQGNTEAFF. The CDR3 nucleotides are TGCGCCAGCAGTTTACAGGGGAACACTGAAGCTTTCTTT.

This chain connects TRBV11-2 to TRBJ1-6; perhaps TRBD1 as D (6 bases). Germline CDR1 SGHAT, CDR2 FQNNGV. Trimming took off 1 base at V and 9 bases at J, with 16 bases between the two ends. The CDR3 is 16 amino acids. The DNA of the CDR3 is TGTGCCAGCAGCTTAGCGTGGCCAGGGGAGAGTTCACCCCTCCACTTT. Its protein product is CASSLAWPGESSPLHF.

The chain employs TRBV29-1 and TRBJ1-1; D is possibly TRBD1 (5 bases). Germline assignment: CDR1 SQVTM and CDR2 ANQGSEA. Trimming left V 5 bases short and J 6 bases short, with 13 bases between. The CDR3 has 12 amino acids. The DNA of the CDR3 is TGCAGCGTTTGGGGGGTAATAGCTGAAGCTTTCTTT. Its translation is CSVWGVIAEAFF.

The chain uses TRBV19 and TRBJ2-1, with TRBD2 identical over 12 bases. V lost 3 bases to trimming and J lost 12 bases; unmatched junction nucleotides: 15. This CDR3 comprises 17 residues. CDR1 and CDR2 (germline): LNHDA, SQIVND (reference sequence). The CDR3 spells CASSITTARLAGAGQFF. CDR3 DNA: TGTGCCAGTAGTATTACTACCGCGAGACTAGCGGGAGCCGGGCAGTTCTTC.

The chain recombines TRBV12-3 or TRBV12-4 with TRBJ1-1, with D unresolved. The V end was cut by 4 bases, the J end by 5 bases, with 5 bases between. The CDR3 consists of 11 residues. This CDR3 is CASSSRTEAFF. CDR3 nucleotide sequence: TGTGCCAGCAGTTCGAGAACTGAAGCTTTCTTT.